These 29 T cell receptor beta chains were sequenced from one sample in a study of beta chain features in type 1 diabetes. The whole isolated RNA underwent reverse transcription, so sequencing captured expressed TCRB transcripts. Repertoires were generated with immunoSEQ multiplex PCR, while TCRdb's copy carries only in-frame clones and drops some. The sample carries over 600,000 clones, about an eighth recorded once. Findings and caveats of the study: Moderate yet significant TCRB CDR3 shortening was seen in Type 1 diabetes patients in all four CD4+ subsets.

These receptors are not linked to any known antigen. The sample consisted of naive CD4+ T cells from blood. The receptors come from a man aged 25 to 40 with type 1 diabetes.

This sequence joins TRBV2 and TRBJ2-5; D ambiguous. Trimming took 4 bases from V and 5 from J, leaving 11 bases between them. This CDR3 is built from 13 residues. Germline CDR1 is SNHLY and CDR2 is FYNNEI. The CDR3 reads CASSVLIGETQYF. Here the CDR3 DNA reads TGTGCCAGCAGTGTTCTAATAGGGGAGACCCAGTACTTC.

The chain has TRBV6-5 and TRBJ2-1, with D perhaps matching TRBD1 or TRBD2 (5 bases each). This CDR3 contains 14 residues. Germline V CDR1 and CDR2: MNHEY, SVGAGI. Trimming removed 5 bases from V and 1 base from J, with 9 bases in between. CDR3 sequence reads: CASSRDGSYNEQFF. The CDR3 nucleotides are TGTGCCAGCAGTCGGGACGGTTCCTACAATGAGCAGTTCTTC.

This clone was observed a few times. V is TRBV5-8 and J is TRBJ1-5, with TRBD1 as a possible D gene (5 bases). CDR1 is SGHTS, CDR2 YDEGEE, per germline. V was clipped by 4 bases and J by 2 bases, with 10 bases between them. The CDR3 totals 14 residues. CDR3 sequence (DNA): TGTGCCAGCAGCCTCAGGGTGGGCAATCAGCCCCAGCATTTT. Translated: CASSLRVGNQPQHF.

The sample holds a few counts of this clone. The chain is built from TRBV7-2 and TRBJ1-3, with D perhaps TRBD1 (6 bases). The CDR3 has 15 amino acids. The V gene lost 5 bases and the J gene lost 8 bases, with 19 bases spanning the gap. CDR1 is SGHTA, CDR2 FQGNSA, per germline. CDR3 sequence: CASSIKAQGVDTIYF. The CDR3 nucleotides are TGTGCCAGCAGCATCAAGGCACAGGGAGTGGACACCATATATTTT. The full variable domain, rest sourced from reference TRBV7-2 and TRBJ1-3, is GAGVSQSPSNKVTEKGKDVELRCDPISGHTALYWYRQSLGQGLEFLIYFQGNSAPDKSGLPSDRFSAERTGGSVSTLTIQRTQQEDSAVYLCASSIKAQGVDTIYFGEGSWLTVV.

This clone was counted only a few times. The V gene is TRBV5-6, the J gene TRBJ2-2; the D is unclear. Germline lookup yields CDR1 SGHDT and CDR2 YYEEEE. V was clipped by 0 bases and J by 4 bases, with 4 bases between them. The CDR3 length is 13 residues. The CDR3 sequence: CASSLGLTGELFF. The CDR3, as DNA: TGTGCCAGCAGCTTGGGCCTCACCGGGGAGCTGTTTTTT.

The rearrangement links TRBV5-6 to TRBJ2-5; perhaps TRBD1 as D (5 bases). Trimming removed 4 bases from V and 5 bases from J, with 12 bases in between. The CDR3 covers 13 residues. From germline, CDR1 is SGHDT and CDR2 YYEEEE. The CDR3 loop reads CASSLRQTETQYF. The CDR3 nucleotides read TGTGCCAGCAGCCTTAGACAGACGGAGACCCAGTACTTC.

V is TRBV6-1 and J is TRBJ1-2, with D uncertain. The CDR3 sequence is 14 residues long. The ends were cut back, 1 base at V and 4 bases at J, with 10 bases in the middle. Germline CDR1 MNHNS, CDR2 SASEGT. The CDR3 nucleotides read TGTGCCAGCAGTGAAGACGGCGGCATCTATGGCTACACCTTC. Protein: CASSEDGGIYGYTF.

This chain joins TRBV11-1 and TRBJ1-2; possible D gene TRBD1, 6 bases. Germline assignment: CDR1 SGHAT and CDR2 FQDESV (reference sequence). The V end was cut by 4 bases, the J end by 2 bases, with 11 bases between. The CDR3 runs 14 residues. As DNA, the CDR3 is TGTGCCAGCAGCTCCCGAGACAGGAACTATGGCTACACCTTC. It yields the protein CASSSRDRNYGYTF.

V is TRBV29-1 and J is TRBJ1-2, with TRBD1 matching 10 bases. CDR1 is SQVTM and CDR2 is ANQGSEA in the germline V gene. CDR3 length: 14 residues. V was pared by 7 bases and J by 2 bases, with 7 bases of the junction left unmatched. CDR3 sequence: CSAARTGGNYGYTF. The CDR3 DNA is TGCAGCGCTGCCCGGACAGGGGGGAACTATGGCTACACCTTC.

J is TRBJ1-4 and V is TRBV29-1, with D possibly being TRBD1 (5 bases). The CDR3 sequence is 13 residues long. Germline V lookup: CDR1 SQVTM, CDR2 ANQGSEA. Trimming left V 8 bases short and J 3 bases short, with 13 bases between. CDR3 amino acids: CSCGSGSNEKLFF. CDR3 DNA sequence: TGCAGCTGCGGGTCAGGGTCTAATGAAAAACTGTTTTTT.

This clone was counted between two and nine times. The genes are TRBV7-9 and TRBJ1-5; 9 bases align to TRBD1. V gave up 4 bases and J gave up 7 bases; unmatched junction bases: 8. Germline V lookup: CDR1 SEHNR, CDR2 FQNEAQ (reference sequence). There are 15 residues in the CDR3. CDR3 sequence (DNA): TGTGCCAGCAGCTCCGGGACAGGGTTCGAACAGCCCCAGCATTTT. Its protein product is CASSSGTGFEQPQHF.

The chain combines TRBV7-2 with TRBJ1-1, with TRBD1 matching 10 bases. The germline CDR1 and CDR2 sequences are SGHTA and FQGNSA. V gave up 5 bases and J gave up 4 bases; unmatched junction bases: 7. The CDR3 contains 15 residues. CDR3 protein: CASSARQGASTEAFF. The CDR3, as DNA: TGTGCCAGCAGCGCCCGACAGGGGGCGAGCACTGAAGCTTTCTTT.

V gene TRBV18 combines with J gene TRBJ1-3, with D possibly being TRBD1 (5 bases). V gave up 1 base and J gave up 0 bases, with 10 bases separating them. CDR3 length equals 16 residues. In germline, CDR1 is KGHSH, CDR2 LQKENI. This CDR3 reads CASSPLDTASGNTIYF. The CDR3 coding sequence is TGTGCCAGCTCACCACTGGACACCGCCTCTGGAAACACCATATATTTT.

This clone appeared once. This chain joins TRBV6-1 and TRBJ2-2, with D tentatively TRBD1 (5 bases). Trimming removed 6 bases at V and 0 bases at J, with 8 bases between. In germline, CDR1 is MNHNS, CDR2 SASEGT. The CDR3 runs 14 residues. The CDR3 protein is CASSLRANTGELFF. CDR3 coding DNA: TGTGCCAGCAGCCTCAGGGCGAACACCGGGGAGCTGTTTTTT.

This rearrangement joins TRBV29-1 to TRBJ2-3, with D maybe TRBD2 (5 bases). The length of the CDR3 is 13 residues. CDR1 and CDR2 (germline): SQVTM, ANQGSEA. V was cut by 4 bases and J by 6 bases, with 14 bases left in between. CDR3 sequence: CSVATKAADTQYF. In DNA form, the CDR3 reads TGCAGCGTTGCGACTAAAGCAGCGGATACGCAGTATTTT.

This chain joins TRBV25-1 and TRBJ2-3; the match to TRBD2 covers 9 bases. The CDR3 length is 16 residues. The junction had 7 bases not matched to a gene; V was cut back by 5 bases and J by 1 base. Germline loops: CDR1 MGHDK, CDR2 SYGVNS. The CDR3 DNA sequence: TGTGCCAGCAGTCTTGCTGAGCGGGGGGGCACAGATACGCAGTATTTT. Translated: CASSLAERGGTDTQYF.

This clone turned up a few times. The gene calls are TRBV25-1 and TRBJ1-1; no clear D. Germline loops: CDR1 MGHDK, CDR2 SYGVNS. This CDR3 contains 12 residues. V lost 7 bases and J lost 1, with 7 bases in between. The CDR3 DNA is TGTGCCAGCAAGAGGCAGAACACTGAAGCTTTCTTT. Translated: CASKRQNTEAFF.

The chain carries TRBV29-1 and TRBJ1-3; maybe TRBD1 (5 bases). The CDR3 has 15 amino acids. Germline values: CDR1 SQVTM, CDR2 ANQGSEA. V lost 4 bases and J 0 bases, leaving 13 bases between the germline ends. The CDR3 reads CSVGLGGSSGNTIYF. The CDR3 coding sequence is TGCAGCGTTGGCCTCGGGGGAAGCTCTGGAAACACCATATATTTT.

This clone was seen only a few times. V and J are TRBV6-1 and TRBJ1-2; D ambiguous. The CDR3 length is 11 residues. The germline CDR1 and CDR2 sequences are MNHNS and SASEGT. Trimming cost V 2 bases and J 4 bases, with 2 bases left between them. CDR3 in amino acids: CASSESYGYTF. The CDR3 DNA is TGTGCCAGCAGTGAATCCTATGGCTACACCTTC.

This clone has a handful of counts. This chain uses TRBV19 with TRBJ2-7, with D tentatively TRBD2 (6 bases). The CDR3 spans 15 residues. Per the germline V gene, CDR1 is LNHDA and CDR2 is SQIVND (reference sequence). The ends were cut back, 5 bases at V and 5 bases at J, with 19 bases in the middle. In DNA, the CDR3 is TGTGCCAGTAGTCTTTCCGGCGGAGGGTTCAACGAGCAGTACTTC. Residues: CASSLSGGGFNEQYF.

This chain links TRBV30 with TRBJ2-7, with D maybe TRBD1 (5 bases). This CDR3 is 12 amino acids long. The germline CDR1 and CDR2 sequences are GTSNPN and SVGIG (reference sequence). The V and J ends lost 3 bases and 2 bases respectively, with 8 bases between them. CDR3 bases: TGTGCCTGGAGGGACATTGCCTACGAGCAGTACTTC. Translated, it gives CAWRDIAYEQYF. Supplemented by reference TRBV30 and TRBJ2-7, the full variable domain reads SQTIHQWPATLVQPVGSPLSLECTVEGTSNPNLYWYRQAAGRGLQLLFYSVGIGQISSEVPQNLSASRPQDRQFILSSKKLLLSDSGFYLCAWRDIAYEQYFGPGTRLTVT.

The DNA for the CDR3 is TGCAGCGTAGGCACAGTCCGCAATCAGCCCCAGCATTTT. Amino acid sequence: CSVGTVRNQPQHF. The V and J genes are TRBV29-1 and TRBJ1-5; D not resolved. Trimming took off 6 bases at V and 2 bases at J, with 11 bases between the two ends. Germline V gene data show CDR1 as SQVTM and CDR2 as ANQGSEA. The CDR3 runs 13 residues.

This clone appeared a few times. V usage is TRBV2 and J usage is TRBJ1-2; tentatively, D is TRBD1 (5 bases). The CDR3 sequence is 13 residues long. Germline CDR1 and CDR2: SNHLY and FYNNEI. Trimming took 2 bases from V and 6 from J, leaving 10 bases between them. In nucleotides, the CDR3 is TGTGCCAGCAGTGAACGGGGGTGGCATGGCTACACCTTC. It is translated as CASSERGWHGYTF. Full variable domain (remainder filled in from reference TRBV2 and TRBJ1-2): EPEVTQTPSHQVTQMGQEVILRCVPISNHLYFYWYRQILGQKVEFLVSFYNNEISEKSEIFDDQFSVERPDGSNFTLKIRSTKLEDSAMYFCASSERGWHGYTFGSGTRLTVV.

A few counts support this clone. The chain has TRBV6-1 and TRBJ2-7; D not resolved. Germline V CDR1 and CDR2: MNHNS, SASEGT. The CDR3 consists of 14 residues. The V end lost 1 base, the J end lost 3 bases, and 10 bases lay between the germline ends. CDR3 in DNA: TGTGCCAGCAGTGAAGGCGAGGATTTCTACGAGCAGTACTTC. It translates to CASSEGEDFYEQYF.

V gene TRBV25-1 combines with J gene TRBJ1-6; D perhaps matches TRBD1 (5 bases). This CDR3 is built from 17 residues. V dropped 3 bases and J dropped 4 bases, with 16 bases sitting between them. Germline V lookup: CDR1 MGHDK, CDR2 SYGVNS. CDR3 nucleotide sequence: TGTGCCAGCAGTGATGGCCCCGGGGGGGGATATAATTCACCCCTCCACTTT. Translating gives CASSDGPGGGYNSPLHF.

The J gene is TRBJ1-1, the V gene TRBV5-1; perhaps TRBD1 as D (5 bases). The V end lost 6 bases, the J end lost 7 bases, and 19 bases lay between the germline ends. The CDR3 covers 14 residues. CDR1 and CDR2 from the germline V gene are SGHRS and YFSETQ. In DNA form, the CDR3 reads TGCGCCAGCAAATTCACCCGGGACTCACGTGAAGCTTTCTTT. Protein: CASKFTRDSREAFF.

The sample holds a few counts of this clone. The gene calls are TRBV19 and TRBJ2-7; 7 bases are a match to TRBD1. J gave up 5 bases and V 6 bases, and 10 bases lay outside the gene matches. The CDR3 spans 14 residues. Germline CDR1 LNHDA, CDR2 SQIVND (reference sequence). Here the CDR3 DNA reads TGTGCCAGTAGCCCAGGGGGAGTTCAGGACGAGCAGTACTTC. It specifies CASSPGGVQDEQYF.

This clone was counted between two and nine times. The gene calls are TRBV9 and TRBJ2-5, with D possibly TRBD1 on 6 matching bases. Germline V gene data show CDR1 as SGDLS and CDR2 as YYNGEE. Trimming stripped 3 bases from V and 0 bases from J, with 15 bases between. This CDR3 contains 16 residues. The CDR3 region has the DNA TGTGCCAGCAGCGCCCCCGGCAGGGGCAACCAAGAGACCCAGTACTTC. This translates into CASSAPGRGNQETQYF.

The table lists this clone with a few counts. The genes are TRBV5-4 and TRBJ2-5; TRBD1 aligns across 7 bases. The junction had 4 bases not matched to a gene; V was cut back by 8 bases and J by 3 bases. Per germline, CDR1 SGHNT and CDR2 YYREEE (reference sequence). The CDR3 extends over 12 amino acids. CDR3 in amino acids: CARLTGEETQYF. CDR3 in DNA: TGTGCCAGACTCACAGGGGAAGAGACCCAGTACTTC.